The T cell receptor beta chain described here comes from a study of blood T cell repertoires in COVID-19. The wider study: T cells, B-cell-depleted T cells, or PBMCs provided the cDNA or gDNA that served as material.

This clone was observed a single time. With 3 bases clipped from V and 1 base from J, the junction kept 10 bases outside the gene matches. The germline V gene has CDR1 SGHRS and CDR2 YFSETQ. The length of the CDR3 is 17 residues. As handled by the study authors: Counts of nucleated cells, estimated from reference gene primer amplification, were obtained. The assay was immunoSEQ multiplex PCR, and TCRdb's table has in-frame clones only and misses some. D and trimming were read from the DNA, whereas the V and J calls and clone size are those reported in that table. In the table there are 150,000 to 200,000 clones, 89% of which are singletons.

What was sequenced was peripheral blood. The gene calls are TRBV5-1 and TRBJ2-7; 10 bases agree with TRBD1. This clonotype originated in a man between 18 and 29 years old who had recovered from COVID-19. The CDR3 coding sequence is TGCGCCAGCAGCTCCGTACCGGGACAGGGGACTTCCTACGAGCAGTACTTC. Protein sequence: CASSSVPGQGTSYEQYF.